The clone carrying this TCR beta chain was detected only a few times. As yet, its antigen is unknown. With 7 bases clipped from V and 5 bases from J, the junction kept 12 bases outside the gene matches. The CDR3 loop spans 15 amino acids. Germline V gene sequence: CDR1 WNHNN, CDR2 SYGVQD (reference sequence). The repertoire was sequenced with immunoSEQ multiplex PCR; TCRdb's copy has only in-frame clones and lacks some. Of hundreds of thousands of clones in the sample, around 87% were seen once. This entry is derived from a study of Ad26.COV2.S vaccination and SARS-CoV-2 variants. As to treatment: roughly 20 received Ad26.COV2.S at low or high dose, single or two shots; about 5 received placebo; per-sample allocation not given. The samples date from day 63 after the first vaccine or placebo injection. Study results and limitations: A substantial breadth of spike-specific CD8+ and CD4+ T cell responses after vaccination has been reported.

The chain couples TRBV10-1 to TRBJ1-1; 8 nucleotides align to TRBD1. This clonotype was sampled from a person aged 18-60 years who received the Ad26.COV2.S COVID-19 vaccine or a placebo. Sequencing was performed on peripheral blood, taken in a trial of Ad26.COV2.S vaccine versus placebo. CDR3 amino acids: CASTSKGQGGTEAFF. The CDR3 region has the DNA TGCGCCAGCACCTCGAAAGGACAGGGCGGAACTGAAGCTTTCTTT.